The 15 T cell receptor beta chains presented below share a single source sample, sequenced in a study of cytomegalovirus exposure and HLA in healthy donors. PCR was performed using 60 Vbeta and 13 Jbeta primers. Using immunoSEQ multiplex PCR, the repertoire was profiled, and TCRdb retains in-frame clones only, with some absent. Of about 62,000 clones in the sample, more than 80% were seen once. Sequencing was done on a sample of PBMCs. The receptors derive from a young woman in good health and CMV-seronegative.

J is TRBJ1-3 and V is TRBV27; D gene ambiguous. Trimming left V 0 bases short and J 5 bases short, with 8 bases between. Looked up from germline, CDR1 is MNHEY and CDR2 is SMNVEV (reference sequence). The CDR3 totals 14 residues. The CDR3 DNA sequence: TGTGCCAGCAGTTTATCGGGCAGGCGAAACACCATATATTTT. It translates to CASSLSGRRNTIYF.

The rearrangement uses TRBV19 and TRBJ1-1; D perhaps matches TRBD1 (5 bases). The CDR3 is 13 amino acids. V lost 8 bases, J lost 1 base, and 11 bases lay in between. Germline assignment: CDR1 LNHDA and CDR2 SQIVND (reference sequence). The DNA of the CDR3 is TGTGCCAGTGGCCGCGGGGGGAACACTGAAGCTTTCTTT. Residues: CASGRGGNTEAFF.

The J gene is TRBJ2-3, the V gene TRBV7-6; unclear D gene. In germline, CDR1 is SGHVS, CDR2 FNYEAQ. V was clipped by 1 base and J by 2 bases, with 10 bases between them. The CDR3 loop spans 15 amino acids. This CDR3 reads CASSLGGGDTDTQYF. For the CDR3, the DNA is TGTGCCAGCAGCTTAGGCGGCGGTGACACAGATACGCAGTATTTT.

The chain is built from TRBV19 and TRBJ2-2; D not certain. CDR3 size: 14 residues. CDR1 is LNHDA, CDR2 SQIVND, per germline (reference sequence). V was shortened by 3 bases and J by 3 bases, with 8 bases between the two germline ends. The CDR3 is CASSIALHTGELFF. CDR3 coding DNA: TGTGCCAGTAGTATTGCCCTACACACCGGGGAGCTGTTTTTT.

V usage is TRBV28 and J usage is TRBJ2-5; 16 nucleotides line up with TRBD2. J lost 2 bases, V lost 4 bases, and 1 base had no gene match. CDR1 and CDR2 from the germline V gene are MDHEN and SYDVKM. The CDR3 runs to 16 residues. The chain's CDR3 is CASSWGLAGGQETQYF. The CDR3, as DNA: TGTGCCAGCAGTTGGGGACTAGCGGGGGGGCAAGAGACCCAGTACTTC.

The chain carries TRBV19 and TRBJ1-5; 8 bases align to TRBD1. This CDR3 spans 16 amino acids. Per the germline V gene, CDR1 is LNHDA and CDR2 is SQIVND (reference sequence). J lost 6 bases, V lost 0 bases, and 7 bases had no gene match. The CDR3 DNA follows: TGTGCCAGTAGTATAGATCGCCCTGACAGGGGTCAGCCCCAGCATTTT. Translating it yields CASSIDRPDRGQPQHF.

The chain has TRBV4-1 and TRBJ2-3; perhaps TRBD2 as D (5 bases). The CDR3 length is 14 residues. V was shortened by 0 bases and J by 4 bases, with 8 bases between the two germline ends. In germline, CDR1 is MGHRA, CDR2 YSYEKL. The CDR3 here is CASSQEEGADTQYF. In DNA, the CDR3 is TGCGCCAGCAGCCAAGAAGAGGGTGCAGATACGCAGTATTTT.

This chain uses TRBV6-6 with TRBJ2-1; D may be TRBD1 (6 bases). V was shortened by 0 bases and J by 8 bases, with 17 bases between the two germline ends. Germline V lookup: CDR1 MNHNY, CDR2 SVGAGI (reference sequence). The CDR3 runs to 16 residues. CDR3 DNA: TGTGCCAGCAGTTACTCACAACGAGATCCAGGGGATGAGCAGTTCTTC. Translated, it gives CASSYSQRDPGDEQFF.

This chain joins TRBV4-1 and TRBJ2-1, with TRBD1 as a possible D gene (7 bases). Germline CDR1 is MGHRA and CDR2 is YSYEKL. The CDR3 length is 16 residues. Trimming cost V 10 bases and J 0 bases, with 19 bases left between them. The CDR3 region has the DNA TGCGCCACCGGCAGGGGGGTCGGGGGCTCCTACAATGAGCAGTTCTTC. Protein: CATGRGVGGSYNEQFF.

There are a few counts of this clone. This chain links TRBV19 with TRBJ1-5; maybe TRBD1 (6 bases). Per the germline V gene, CDR1 is LNHDA and CDR2 is SQIVND (reference sequence). The length of the CDR3 is 14 residues. The V and J ends lost 5 bases and 11 bases respectively, with 19 bases between them. CDR3 amino acids: CASSSTQGLGAQHF. The CDR3 region has the DNA TGTGCCAGTAGTTCCACTCAGGGGTTGGGGGCCCAGCATTTT. Drawing the rest from reference TRBV19 and TRBJ1-5, the complete variable domain is DGGITQSPKYLFRKEGQNVTLSCEQNLNHDAMYWYRQDPGQGLRLIYYSQIVNDFQKGDIAEGYSVSREKKESFPLTVTSAQKNPTAFYLCASSSTQGLGAQHFGDGTRLSIL.

The chain uses TRBV5-6 and TRBJ1-2; 7 bases align to TRBD1. Germline loops: CDR1 SGHDT, CDR2 YYEEEE. The CDR3 is 15 amino acids. V shed 0 bases and J 3 bases; nucleotides not matched to a gene: 5. The CDR3 loop is CASSLETGVHYGYTF. The CDR3 region has the DNA TGTGCCAGCAGCTTGGAAACAGGGGTGCACTATGGCTACACCTTC.

This rearrangement joins TRBV30 to TRBJ1-4; no definite D call. V lost 2 bases to trimming and J lost 7 bases, with 17 bases between them. CDR3 length: 15 residues. CDR1 GTSNPN and CDR2 SVGIG come from the germline V gene (reference sequence). CDR3: CAWSTLPPPGEKLFF. In DNA, the CDR3 is TGTGCCTGGAGTACCCTTCCCCCCCCGGGTGAAAAACTGTTTTTT.

V and J are TRBV19 and TRBJ1-2; a weak D match, TRBD1 (6 bases). The V end lost 3 bases, the J end lost 9 bases, and 17 bases lay between the germline ends. This CDR3 is built from 14 residues. CDR1 and CDR2 from the germline V gene are LNHDA and SQIVND (reference sequence). CDR3 amino acids: CASSMEARGRSYTF. In nucleotides, the CDR3 is TGTGCCAGTAGTATGGAGGCCAGGGGAAGAAGCTACACCTTC.

This chain joins TRBV28 and TRBJ2-7, with 12 bases that match TRBD1. The germline CDR1 and CDR2 sequences are MDHEN and SYDVKM. V lost 6 bases to trimming and J lost 7 bases; unmatched junction nucleotides: 4. There are 13 residues in the CDR3. CDR3 region: CASRGQGAWEQYF. In DNA, the CDR3 is TGTGCCAGCAGGGGACAGGGGGCTTGGGAGCAGTACTTC.

This clone was seen more than once but under ten times. The chain uses TRBV7-2 and TRBJ1-1; 7 bases are shared with TRBD1. The CDR3 is made up of 14 amino acids. J gave up 10 bases and V 1 base, and 9 bases lay outside the gene matches. Looked up from germline, CDR1 is SGHTA and CDR2 is FQGNSA. The CDR3 nucleotides are TGTGCCAGCAGCTTAGGAGGGGGCAGCTACGCAGCTTTCTTT. It specifies CASSLGGGSYAAFF.